Listed below are T cell receptor beta chains from one sample, sequenced in a study of T cell responses to AZD1222 COVID-19 vaccine. Sequenced by immunoSEQ multiplex PCR; TCRdb stores in-frame clones only, minus some. The sample has 100,000 to 150,000 clones; approximately 85% are singletons. The specimen comprised peripheral blood, sampled 28 days after the second AZD1222 dose. The receptor source for this set is an adult who received the AZD1222 COVID-19 vaccine. Both conserved end residues are part of each CDR3. The order of the fields is J gene, V gene, clone size, D gene, CDR3 DNA, CDR3 protein. The D gene is left open where the match is weak. The size entry is marked missing in some rows and otherwise reads once, few, many or a size class.

TRBJ2-1,TRBV29-1,.,TRBD1,TGCAGCGTCTACAGGGGGGAAAGCTCCTACAATGAGCAGTTCTTC,CSVYRGESSYNEQFF
TRBJ1-1,TRBV7-2,.,.,TGTGCCAGCAGCTTAACGACGGTGAACACTGAAGCTTTCTTT,CASSLTTVNTEAFF
TRBJ2-5,TRBV19,.,.,TGTGCCAGTAGTATGGACAGAGAAGAGACCCAGTACTTC,CASSMDREETQYF
TRBJ2-3,TRBV5-1,few,.,TGCGCCAGCAGCTCCCTAAGTCGCACAGATACGCAGTATTTT,CASSSLSRTDTQYF
TRBJ1-2,TRBV11-2,.,.,TGTGCCAGCAGACCCAACAGCGGTCTAGCTAACTATGGCTACACCTTC,CASRPNSGLANYGYTF
TRBJ1-2,TRBV6-1,.,TRBD1,TGTGCCAGCAGTGAATCCTTGTGGGGACAGGCGGTCTATGGCTACACCTTC,CASSESLWGQAVYGYTF
TRBJ1-3,TRBV4-1,few,TRBD1,TGCGCCAGCAGCCATGTCCCCCAGACAGGGAAGGGAAACACCATATATTTT,CASSHVPQTGKGNTIYF
TRBJ1-2,TRBV5-1,.,.,TGCGCCAGCAGCTCGGGACAACCCTATGGCTACACCTTC,CASSSGQPYGYTF
TRBJ2-5,TRBV10-1,.,.,TGCGCCAGCAGTGATGGAGGACAACTAGAAGAGACCCAGTACTTC,CASSDGGQLEETQYF
TRBJ2-7,TRBV27,.,.,TGTGCCAGCAGTCCCCCCGGGGCAGATTACGAGCAGTACTTC,CASSPPGADYEQYF
TRBJ2-7,TRBV6-5,.,.,TGTGCCAGCAGGCCCCCATCCTCGGTTTGGTACGAGCAGTACTTC,CASRPPSSVWYEQYF
TRBJ2-3,TRBV19,.,.,TGTGCCAGTAGTATCCCAGGGGCAGATACGCAGTATTTT,CASSIPGADTQYF
TRBJ1-3,TRBV9,.,TRBD1,TGTGCCAGCACGGGGGACAGGGCGGACTCTGGAAACACCATATATTTT,CASTGDRADSGNTIYF
TRBJ1-4,TRBV5-1,.,TRBD1,TGCGCCAGCAGCTTGGACAGGGGGTCTTTTGGGGAAAAACTGTTTTTT,CASSLDRGSFGEKLFF
TRBJ2-3,TRBV7-2,.,TRBD2,TGTGCCAGCAGCGCCCCCGTGGGCGGGGGGCCTCGAAATACGCAGTATTTT,CASSAPVGGGPRNTQYF
TRBJ2-7,TRBV5-4,.,TRBD2,TGTGCCAGCAGCCCGGGACTAGCGGGGCAGTACGAGCAGTACTTC,CASSPGLAGQYEQYF
TRBJ2-1,TRBV18,.,.,TGTGCCAGCTCATTAAAGAGCTCCTACAATGAGCAGTTCTTC,CASSLKSSYNEQFF